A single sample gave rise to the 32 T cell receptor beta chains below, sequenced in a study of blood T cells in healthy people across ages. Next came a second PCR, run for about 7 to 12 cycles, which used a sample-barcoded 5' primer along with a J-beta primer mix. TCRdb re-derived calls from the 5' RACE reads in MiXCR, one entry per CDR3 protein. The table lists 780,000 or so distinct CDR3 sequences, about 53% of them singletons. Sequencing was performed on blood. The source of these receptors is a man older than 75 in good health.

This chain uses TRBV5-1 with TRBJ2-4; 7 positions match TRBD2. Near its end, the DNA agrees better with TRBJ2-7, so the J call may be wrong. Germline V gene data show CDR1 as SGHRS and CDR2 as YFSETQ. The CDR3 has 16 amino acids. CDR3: CASSASASGGDYEQYF. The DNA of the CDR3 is TGCGCCAGCAGCGCGAGCGCTAGCGGAGGGGACTACGAGCAGTACTTC.

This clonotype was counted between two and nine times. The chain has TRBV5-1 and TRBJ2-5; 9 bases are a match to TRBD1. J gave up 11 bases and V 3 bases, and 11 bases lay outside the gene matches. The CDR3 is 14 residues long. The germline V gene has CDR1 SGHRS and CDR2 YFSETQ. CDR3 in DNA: TGCGCCAGCAGCTCACCGGACAGGGGTAGCGGGCAGTACTTC. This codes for CASSSPDRGSGQYF.

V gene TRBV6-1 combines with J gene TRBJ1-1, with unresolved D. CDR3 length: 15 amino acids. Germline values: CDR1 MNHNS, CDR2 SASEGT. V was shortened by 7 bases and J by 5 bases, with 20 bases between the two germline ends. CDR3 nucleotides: TGTGCCAGCACCCGAACTGGCACTAAGACTACTGAAGCTTTCTTT. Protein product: CASTRTGTKTTEAFF.

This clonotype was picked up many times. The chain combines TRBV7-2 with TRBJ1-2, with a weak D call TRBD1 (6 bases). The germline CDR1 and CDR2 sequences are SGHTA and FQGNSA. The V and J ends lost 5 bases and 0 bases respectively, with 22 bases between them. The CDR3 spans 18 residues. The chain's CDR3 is CASSARQVARGSNYGYTF. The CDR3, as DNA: TGTGCCAGCAGCGCAAGACAGGTCGCAAGGGGTTCTAACTATGGCTACACCTTC.

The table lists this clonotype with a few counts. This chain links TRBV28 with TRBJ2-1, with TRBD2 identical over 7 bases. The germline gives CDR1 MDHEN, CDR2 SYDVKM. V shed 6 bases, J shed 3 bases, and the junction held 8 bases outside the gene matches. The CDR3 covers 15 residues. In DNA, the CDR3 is TGTGCCAGCAGCCCTAGCGGAGCATACTACAATGAGCAGTTCTTC. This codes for CASSPSGAYYNEQFF.

DNA of the CDR3: TGTGCCAGCAGCGACCCGACAGGGGGGAATGAAAAACTGTTTTTT. As protein: CASSDPTGGNEKLFF. This chain connects TRBV7-9 to TRBJ1-4; 9 bases fit TRBD1. Germline V lookup: CDR1 SEHNR, CDR2 FQNEAQ (reference sequence). With 5 bases clipped from V and 5 bases from J, the junction kept 6 bases outside the gene matches. The CDR3 totals 15 residues.

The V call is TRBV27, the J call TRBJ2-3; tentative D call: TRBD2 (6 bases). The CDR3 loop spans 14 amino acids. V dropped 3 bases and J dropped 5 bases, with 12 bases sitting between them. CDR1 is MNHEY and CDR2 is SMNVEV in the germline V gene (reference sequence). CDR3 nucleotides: TGTGCCAGCAGTTTCCGCGGGATAATAGATACGCAGTATTTT. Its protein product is CASSFRGIIDTQYF.

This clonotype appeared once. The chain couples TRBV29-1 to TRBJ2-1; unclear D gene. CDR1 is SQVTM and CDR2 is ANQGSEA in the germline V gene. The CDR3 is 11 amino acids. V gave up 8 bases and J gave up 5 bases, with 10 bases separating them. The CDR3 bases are TGCAGCCCCCTTACGGACAATGAGCAGTTCTTC. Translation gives CSPLTDNEQFF.

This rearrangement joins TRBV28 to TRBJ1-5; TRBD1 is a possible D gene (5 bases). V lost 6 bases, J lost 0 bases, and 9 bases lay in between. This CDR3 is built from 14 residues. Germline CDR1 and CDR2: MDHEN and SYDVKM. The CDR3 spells CASRTDYSNQPQHF. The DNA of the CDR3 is TGTGCCAGCAGGACAGATTATAGCAATCAGCCCCAGCATTTT.

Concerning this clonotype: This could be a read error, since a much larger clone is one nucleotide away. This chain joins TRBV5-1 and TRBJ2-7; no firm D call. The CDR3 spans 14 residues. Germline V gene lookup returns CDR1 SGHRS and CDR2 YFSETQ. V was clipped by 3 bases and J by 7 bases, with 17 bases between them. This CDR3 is CASSYQSSYNEQYF. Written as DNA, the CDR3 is TGCGCCAGCAGCTACCAAAGCTCCTACAATGAGCAGTACTTC.

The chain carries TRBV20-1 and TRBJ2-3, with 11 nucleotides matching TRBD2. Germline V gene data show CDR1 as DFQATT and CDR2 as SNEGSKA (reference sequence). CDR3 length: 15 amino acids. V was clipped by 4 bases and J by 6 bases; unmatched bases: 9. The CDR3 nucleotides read TGCAGTGCTACAACTAGCGGGAGCCGAGAGGATACGCAGTATTTT. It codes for CSATTSGSREDTQYF.

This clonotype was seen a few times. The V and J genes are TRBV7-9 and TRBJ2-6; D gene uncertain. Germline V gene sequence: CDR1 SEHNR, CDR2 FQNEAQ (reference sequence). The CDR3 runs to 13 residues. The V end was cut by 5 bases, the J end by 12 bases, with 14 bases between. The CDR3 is CASSPTPQRVLTF. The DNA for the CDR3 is TGTGCCAGCAGCCCTACTCCACAACGCGTCCTGACTTTC.

The CDR3 region is CASSQWTGTGGINEQYF. The CDR3 DNA sequence: TGTGCCAGCAGCCAATGGACCGGGACAGGGGGCATCAACGAGCAGTACTTC. The V and J genes are TRBV3-1 and TRBJ2-5, with 12 bases that match TRBD1. The assigned J gene may be wrong: the sequence end matches TRBJ2-7 better. Germline CDR1 and CDR2: LGHDT and YNNKEL (reference sequence). This CDR3 is 17 amino acids long.

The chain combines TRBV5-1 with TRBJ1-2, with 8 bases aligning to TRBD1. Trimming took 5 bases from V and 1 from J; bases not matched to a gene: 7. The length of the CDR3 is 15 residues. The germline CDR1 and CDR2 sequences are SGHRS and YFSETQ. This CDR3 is CASRNDRGDNYGYTF. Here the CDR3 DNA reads TGCGCCAGCAGGAACGACAGGGGTGATAACTATGGCTACACCTTC.

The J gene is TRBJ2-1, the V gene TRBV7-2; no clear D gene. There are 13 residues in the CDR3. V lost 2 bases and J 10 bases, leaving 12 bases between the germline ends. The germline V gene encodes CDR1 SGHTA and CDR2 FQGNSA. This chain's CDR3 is CASSLMVAKEQFF. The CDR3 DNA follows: TGTGCCAGCAGCTTAATGGTAGCCAAGGAGCAGTTCTTC.

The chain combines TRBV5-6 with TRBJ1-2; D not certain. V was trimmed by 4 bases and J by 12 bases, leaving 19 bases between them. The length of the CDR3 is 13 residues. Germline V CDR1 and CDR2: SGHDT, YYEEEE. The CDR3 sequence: CASSRLDTFAHTF. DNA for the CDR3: TGTGCCAGCAGCCGCCTTGACACGTTCGCTCACACCTTC.

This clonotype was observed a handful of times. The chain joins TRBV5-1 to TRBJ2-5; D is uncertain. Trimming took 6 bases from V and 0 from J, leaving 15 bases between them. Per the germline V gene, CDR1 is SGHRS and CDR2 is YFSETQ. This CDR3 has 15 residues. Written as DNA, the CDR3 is TGCGCCAGCAAGGTGGGCCTGGGATACCAAGAGACCCAGTACTTC. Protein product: CASKVGLGYQETQYF. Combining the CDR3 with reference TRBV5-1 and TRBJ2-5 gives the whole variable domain KAGVTQTPRYLIKTRGQQVTLSCSPISGHRSVSWYQQTPGQGLQFLFEYFSETQRNKGNFPGRFSGRQFSNSRSEMNVSTLELGDSALYLCASKVGLGYQETQYFGPGTRLLVL.

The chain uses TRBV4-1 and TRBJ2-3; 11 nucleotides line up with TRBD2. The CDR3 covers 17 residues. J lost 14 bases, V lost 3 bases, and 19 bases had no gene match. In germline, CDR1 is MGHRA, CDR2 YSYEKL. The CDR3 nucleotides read TGCGCCAGCAGCCAGCCCACTAGCGGGAGTAGTGACAGAGACGCGTATTTT. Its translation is CASSQPTSGSSDRDAYF.

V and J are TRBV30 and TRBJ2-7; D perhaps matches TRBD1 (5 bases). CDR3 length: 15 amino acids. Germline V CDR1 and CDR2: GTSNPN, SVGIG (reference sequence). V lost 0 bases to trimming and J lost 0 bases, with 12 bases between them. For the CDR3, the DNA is TGTGCCTGGAGTGTACAGGTCTCCTACTCCTACGAGCAGTACTTC. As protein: CAWSVQVSYSYEQYF. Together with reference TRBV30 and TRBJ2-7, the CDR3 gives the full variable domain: SQTIHQWPATLVQPVGSPLSLECTVEGTSNPNLYWYRQAAGRGLQLLFYSVGIGQISSEVPQNLSASRPQDRQFILSSKKLLLSDSGFYLCAWSVQVSYSYEQYFGPGTRLTVT.

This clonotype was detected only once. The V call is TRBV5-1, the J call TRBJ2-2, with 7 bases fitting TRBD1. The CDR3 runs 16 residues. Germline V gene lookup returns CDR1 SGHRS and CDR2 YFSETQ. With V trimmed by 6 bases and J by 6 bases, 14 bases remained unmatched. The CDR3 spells CASKGDKRGPAGELFF. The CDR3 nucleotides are TGCGCCAGCAAGGGTGATAAAAGGGGGCCGGCCGGGGAGCTGTTTTTT.

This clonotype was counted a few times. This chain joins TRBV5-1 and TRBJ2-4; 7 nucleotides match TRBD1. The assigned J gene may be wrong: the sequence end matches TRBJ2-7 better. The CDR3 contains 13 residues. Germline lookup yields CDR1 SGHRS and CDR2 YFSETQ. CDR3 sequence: CASSIGQVYEQYF. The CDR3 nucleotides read TGCGCCAGCAGCATAGGACAGGTCTACGAGCAGTACTTC.

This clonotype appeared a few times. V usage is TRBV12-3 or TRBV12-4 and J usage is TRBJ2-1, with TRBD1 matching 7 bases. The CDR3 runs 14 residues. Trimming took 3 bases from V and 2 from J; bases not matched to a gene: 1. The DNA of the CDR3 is TGTGCCAGCAGTTTTCAGGGGGCCTACAATGAGCAGTTCTTC. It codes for CASSFQGAYNEQFF.

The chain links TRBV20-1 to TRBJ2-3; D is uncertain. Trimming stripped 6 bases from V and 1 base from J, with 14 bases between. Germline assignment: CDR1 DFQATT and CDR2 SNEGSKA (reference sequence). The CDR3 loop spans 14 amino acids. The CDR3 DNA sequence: TGCAGTGCATCGGGCAGCTCGCGCACAGATACGCAGTATTTT. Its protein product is CSASGSSRTDTQYF.

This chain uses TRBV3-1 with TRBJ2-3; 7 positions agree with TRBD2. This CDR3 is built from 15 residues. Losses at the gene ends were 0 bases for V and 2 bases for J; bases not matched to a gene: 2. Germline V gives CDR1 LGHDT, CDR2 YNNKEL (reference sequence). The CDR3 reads CASSQDSGFTDTQYF. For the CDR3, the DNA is TGTGCCAGCAGCCAAGATAGCGGGTTCACAGATACGCAGTATTTT.

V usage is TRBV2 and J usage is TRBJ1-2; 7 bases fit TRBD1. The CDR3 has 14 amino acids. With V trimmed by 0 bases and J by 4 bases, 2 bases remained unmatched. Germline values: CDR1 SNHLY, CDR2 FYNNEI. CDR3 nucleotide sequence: TGTGCCAGCAGTGAAGCCAGGGGGAGCTATGGCTACACCTTC. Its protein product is CASSEARGSYGYTF.

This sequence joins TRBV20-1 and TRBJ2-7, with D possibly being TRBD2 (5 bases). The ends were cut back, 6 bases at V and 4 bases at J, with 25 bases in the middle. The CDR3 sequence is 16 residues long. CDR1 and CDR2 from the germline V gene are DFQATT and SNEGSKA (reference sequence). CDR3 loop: CSAAPPSGTTGYEQYF. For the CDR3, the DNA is TGCAGTGCCGCCCCCCCGAGCGGAACGACCGGATACGAGCAGTACTTC.

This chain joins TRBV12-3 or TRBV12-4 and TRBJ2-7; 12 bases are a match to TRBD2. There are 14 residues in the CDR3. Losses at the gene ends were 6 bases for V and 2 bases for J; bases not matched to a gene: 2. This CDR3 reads CASRTSGGTYEQYF. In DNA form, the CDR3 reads TGTGCCAGCAGGACTAGCGGGGGCACCTACGAGCAGTACTTC.

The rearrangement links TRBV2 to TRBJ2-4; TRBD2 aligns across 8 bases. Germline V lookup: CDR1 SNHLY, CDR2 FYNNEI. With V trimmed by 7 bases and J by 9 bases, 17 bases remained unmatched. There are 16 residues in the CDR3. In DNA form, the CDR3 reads TGTGCCAGCACTTTCCGGACCGGGACTAGTGTCGTCATTCAGTACTTC. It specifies CASTFRTGTSVVIQYF.

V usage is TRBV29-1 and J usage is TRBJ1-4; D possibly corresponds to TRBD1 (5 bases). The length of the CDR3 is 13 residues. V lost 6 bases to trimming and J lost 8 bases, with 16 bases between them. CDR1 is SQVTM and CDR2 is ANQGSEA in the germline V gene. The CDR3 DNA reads TGCAGCGTAGCCAGGGTGGCGGGAGAAAAACTGTTTTTT. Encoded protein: CSVARVAGEKLFF.

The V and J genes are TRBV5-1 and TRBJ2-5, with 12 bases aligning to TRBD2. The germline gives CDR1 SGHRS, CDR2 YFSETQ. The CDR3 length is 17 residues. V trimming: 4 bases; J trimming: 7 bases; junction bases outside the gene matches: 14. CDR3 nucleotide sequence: TGCGCCAGCAGCCAAAAAGAGACTAGCGGGGGAGCTACGACCCAGTACTTC. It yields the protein CASSQKETSGGATTQYF.

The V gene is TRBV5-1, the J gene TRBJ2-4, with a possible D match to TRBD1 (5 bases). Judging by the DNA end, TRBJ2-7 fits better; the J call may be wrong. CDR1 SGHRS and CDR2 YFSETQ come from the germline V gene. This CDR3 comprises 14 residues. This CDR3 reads CASSSTVPVDEQYF. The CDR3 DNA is TGCGCCAGCAGCTCGACAGTACCGGTCGACGAGCAGTACTTC.

Written as DNA, the CDR3 is TGTGCCAGCAGCCCGGACTACGAAGAGACCCAGTACTTC. Amino acids: CASSPDYEETQYF. This sequence joins TRBV27 and TRBJ2-5; a weak D match, TRBD2 (6 bases). The CDR3 covers 13 residues. Trimming stripped 6 bases from V and 3 bases from J, with 11 bases between. CDR1 MNHEY and CDR2 SMNVEV come from the germline V gene (reference sequence).